This T cell receptor (beta chain) was sequenced during a study of graft-versus-host responses after intestinal transplantation. For the study at large: Every recipient underwent anti-thymocyte globulin induction, then tacrolimus and steroids for around three years.

Overall study findings and caveats: The marrow of recipients harbored GvH clones, and ileum or blood showed some of them first. Circulating GvH clones peaking coincided with falling HvG clones soon after transplant. Graft-donor T cell macrochimerism coincided with high graft-versus-host to host-versus-graft clonal ratios in allografts.

Details on this clone: The antigen is undetermined.

Assay: immunoSEQ multiplex PCR; the TCRdb copy retains only in-frame clones and omits some. The table has tens of thousands of clones, approximately 94% seen once. The specimen was unstimulated CD4+ T cells sorted from spleen or lymph node cells, collected before transplant. This TCR came from a human donor who was the organ donor for an intestinal transplant.

The CDR3 sequence is CSVGGFLGREQYF. DNA for the CDR3: TGCAGCGTCGGGGGTTTTCTGGGGCGCGAGCAGTACTTC. The chain joins TRBV29-1 to TRBJ2-7, with a tentative D call TRBD2 (6 bases). The CDR3 is made up of 13 amino acids. Trimming took 6 bases from V and 6 from J, leaving 18 bases between them. Germline lookup yields CDR1 SQVTM and CDR2 ANQGSEA.